The clone carrying this T cell receptor (beta chain) turned up a few times. Its antigen is unknown. Germline assignment: CDR1 MNHEY and CDR2 SVGAGI. V was clipped by 2 bases and J by 7 bases, with 9 bases between them. The CDR3 is 13 amino acids. The data were obtained in a study of siplizumab effects on memory and regulatory T cells. The data were produced by immunoSEQ multiplex PCR, yet TCRdb's version contains in-frame clones alone and is incomplete. The sample includes 60,000 or so clones, approximately 93% of them seen just once. General study findings and limits: An assignable phenotype, naive or memory, was missing from roughly 77-94% of proliferating CD4+ or CD8+ clones. Alloreactive CD4+ clones that could be mapped were on average approximately 69% Treg-derived with siplizumab, against roughly 25% in controls. Siplizumab brought about a significant reduction in alloreactive sequences traceable to unstimulated CD4+ memory cells.

The receptor comes from a human donor in good health. The sample comprised CD8+ T cells sorted from blood. The genes are TRBV6-5 and TRBJ2-1, with D perhaps TRBD2 (5 bases). The CDR3 sequence: CASSYGRANEQFF. CDR3 nucleotides: TGTGCCAGCAGTTACGGGCGGGCGAATGAGCAGTTCTTC.